This T cell receptor beta chain originates from a study of T cell responses to AZD1222 COVID-19 vaccine. The V end lost 5 bases, the J end lost 3 bases, and 14 bases lay between the germline ends. Germline V gene data show CDR1 as MNHNY and CDR2 as SVGAGI (reference sequence). The CDR3 spans 14 residues. Profiling relied on immunoSEQ multiplex PCR, and the TCRdb table lists in-frame clones only, not all of them. Of tens of thousands of clones listed, approximately 90% were seen once; the top ten hold under 14%. This rearrangement joins TRBV6-6 to TRBJ2-7; the D gene could be TRBD1 or TRBD2 (5 bases each). This TCR was recovered from an adult who received the AZD1222 COVID-19 vaccine. The specimen was peripheral blood, collected 28 days after the second AZD1222 dose. CDR3 in DNA: TGTGCCAGCAGTCCTGGGGACGGAGACTACGAGCAGTACTTC. Translation gives CASSPGDGDYEQYF.